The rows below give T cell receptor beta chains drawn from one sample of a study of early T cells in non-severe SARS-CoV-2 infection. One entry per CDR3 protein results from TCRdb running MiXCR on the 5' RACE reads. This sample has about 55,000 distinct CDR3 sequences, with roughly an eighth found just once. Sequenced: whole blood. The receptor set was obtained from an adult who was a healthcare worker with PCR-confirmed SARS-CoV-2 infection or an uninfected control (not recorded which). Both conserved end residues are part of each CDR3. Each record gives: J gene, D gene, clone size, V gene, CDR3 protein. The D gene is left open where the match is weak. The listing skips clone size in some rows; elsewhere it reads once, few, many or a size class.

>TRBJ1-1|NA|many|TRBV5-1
CASSPSTAPNTEAFF
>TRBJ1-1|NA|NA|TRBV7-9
CASSSGGFMNTEAFF
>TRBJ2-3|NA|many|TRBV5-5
CASSLWENLNTQYF
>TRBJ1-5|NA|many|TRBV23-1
CASGRDYWDNNQPQHF
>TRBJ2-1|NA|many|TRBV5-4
CASSPRDFPKFF
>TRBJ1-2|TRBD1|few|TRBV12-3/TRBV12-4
CASSLDRGYGYTF
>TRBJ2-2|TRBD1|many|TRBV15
CATSRDRDRGLGNTGELFF
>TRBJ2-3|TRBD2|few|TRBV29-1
CSVGGGSGGVTQYF
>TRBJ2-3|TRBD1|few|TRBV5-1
CASSLNRGDTDTQYF
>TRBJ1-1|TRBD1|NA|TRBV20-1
CSAREEDRFTEAFF
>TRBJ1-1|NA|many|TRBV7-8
CASSFYGGVENTEAFF
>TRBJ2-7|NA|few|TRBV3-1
CASSQSAYEQYF
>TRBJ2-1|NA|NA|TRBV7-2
CASGSWNEQFF
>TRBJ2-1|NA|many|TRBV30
CAWSAYEQFF
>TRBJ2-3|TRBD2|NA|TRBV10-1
CASSSGGPTDTQYF
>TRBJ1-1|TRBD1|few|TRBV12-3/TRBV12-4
CASSAHRGGLRNTEAFF
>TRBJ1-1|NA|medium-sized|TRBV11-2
CASSLAWNTEAFF
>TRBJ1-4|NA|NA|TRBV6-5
CASSYAWGTNEKLFF
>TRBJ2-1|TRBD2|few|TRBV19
CASSMGTSLGNEQFF
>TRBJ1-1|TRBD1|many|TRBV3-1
CASSTYDGTVEAFF
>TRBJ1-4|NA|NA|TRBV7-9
CASTPSNRNEKLFF
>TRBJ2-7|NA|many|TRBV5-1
CASSFEGNYEQYF
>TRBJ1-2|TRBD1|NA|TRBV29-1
CSVPGQTLANYGYTF
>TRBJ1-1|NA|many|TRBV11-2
CASSLMGGPNTEAFF
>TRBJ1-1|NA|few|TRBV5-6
CASSSELILPNTEAFF
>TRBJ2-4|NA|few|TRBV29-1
CSVAAQDIQYF
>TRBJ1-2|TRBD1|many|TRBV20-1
CSARTPPGQDNYGYTF
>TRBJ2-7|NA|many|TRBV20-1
CSARRGSAYEQYF
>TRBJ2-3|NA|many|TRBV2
CASSVRVGEPSTDTQYF
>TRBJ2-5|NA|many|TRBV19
CASSGTRKETQYF
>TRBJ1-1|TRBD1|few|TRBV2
CASSERDRGPTEAFF
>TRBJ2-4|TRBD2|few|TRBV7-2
CASSLVRGGLNIQYF
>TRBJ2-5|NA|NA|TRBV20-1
CSARPSERETQYF
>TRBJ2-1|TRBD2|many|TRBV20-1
CSAQRLAGGQFF
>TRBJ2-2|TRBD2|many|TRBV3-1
CASSSRRSGGNTGELFF
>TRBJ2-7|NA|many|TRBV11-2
CASSLAQGRIEQYF
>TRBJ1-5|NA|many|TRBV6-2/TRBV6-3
CASSRSGGFGAVGNQPQHF
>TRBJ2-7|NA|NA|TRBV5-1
CASSWGPDRAYEQYF
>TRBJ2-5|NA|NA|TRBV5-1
CASSFGGRETQYF
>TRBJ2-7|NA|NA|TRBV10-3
CAISAVPGGYEQYF
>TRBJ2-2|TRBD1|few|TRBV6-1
CASSEARGPGELFF
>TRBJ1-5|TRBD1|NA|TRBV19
CASSMIRTGRLGQPQHF